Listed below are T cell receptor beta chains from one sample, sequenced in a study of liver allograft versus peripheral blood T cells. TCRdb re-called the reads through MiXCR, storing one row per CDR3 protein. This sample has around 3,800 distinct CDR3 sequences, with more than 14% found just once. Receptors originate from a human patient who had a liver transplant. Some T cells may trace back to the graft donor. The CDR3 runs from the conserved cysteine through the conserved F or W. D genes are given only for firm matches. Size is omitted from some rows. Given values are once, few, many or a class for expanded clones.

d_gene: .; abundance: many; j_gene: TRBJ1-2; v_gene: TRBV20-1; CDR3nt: TGCAGTGCTAGTGTGGGACTGATCTATGGCTACACCTTC; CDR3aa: CSASVGLIYGYTF
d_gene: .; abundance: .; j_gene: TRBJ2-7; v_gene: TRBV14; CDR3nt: TGTGCCAGCAGCCCGAGCTCCTACGAGCAGTACTTC; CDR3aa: CASSPSSYEQYF
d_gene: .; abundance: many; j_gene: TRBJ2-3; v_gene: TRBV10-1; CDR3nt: TGCGCCAGCAGTGATTCCGGGATGTTGGATACGCAGTATTTT; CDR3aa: CASSDSGMLDTQYF
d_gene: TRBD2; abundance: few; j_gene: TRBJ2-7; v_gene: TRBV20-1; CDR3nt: TGCAGTGCTGCCGTCCTAGCGGGAGGAGGTGAGCAGTACTTC; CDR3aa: CSAAVLAGGGEQYF
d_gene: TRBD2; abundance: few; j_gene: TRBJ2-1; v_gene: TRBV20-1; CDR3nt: TGCAGTGCCCTAAGGACTAGCAATGAGCAGTTCTTC; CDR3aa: CSALRTSNEQFF
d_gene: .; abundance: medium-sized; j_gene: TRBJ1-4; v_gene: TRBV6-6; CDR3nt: TGTGCCAGCAGTTACTCGACAGGCCTTAATGAAAAACTGTTTTTT; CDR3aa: CASSYSTGLNEKLFF
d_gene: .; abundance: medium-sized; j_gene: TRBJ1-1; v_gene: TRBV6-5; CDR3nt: TGTGCCAGCAGTTACTCCGGACAGCTGAACACTGAAGCTTTCTTT; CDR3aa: CASSYSGQLNTEAFF
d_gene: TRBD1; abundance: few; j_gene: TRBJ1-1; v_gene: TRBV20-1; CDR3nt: TGCAGTGCCCCCAGGGGGCGCGGCACTGAAGCTTTCTTT; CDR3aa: CSAPRGRGTEAFF
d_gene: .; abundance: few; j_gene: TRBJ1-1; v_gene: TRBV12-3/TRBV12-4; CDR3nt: TGTGCCAGCAGGAAGGGGGAGGAGACTGAAGCTTTCTTT; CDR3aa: CASRKGEETEAFF
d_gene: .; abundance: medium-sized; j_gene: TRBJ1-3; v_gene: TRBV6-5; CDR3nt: TGTGCCAGCAGTTACGCCGTACCAGCCGCTGGAAACACCATATATTTT; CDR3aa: CASSYAVPAAGNTIYF
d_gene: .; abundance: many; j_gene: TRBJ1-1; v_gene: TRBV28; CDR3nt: TGTGCCAGCCCCCCTTCGAGGGGTCGCGGCACTGAAGCTTTCTTT; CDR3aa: CASPPSRGRGTEAFF
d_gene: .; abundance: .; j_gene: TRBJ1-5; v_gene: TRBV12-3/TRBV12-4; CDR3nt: TGTGCCAGCAGTACAGGGATAATCGGTCAGCCCCAGCATTTT; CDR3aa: CASSTGIIGQPQHF
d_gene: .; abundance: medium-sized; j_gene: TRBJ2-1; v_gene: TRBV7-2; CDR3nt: TGTGCCAGCAGCTTAGTTACTAGCTCTAGTGAGCAGTTCTTC; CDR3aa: CASSLVTSSSEQFF
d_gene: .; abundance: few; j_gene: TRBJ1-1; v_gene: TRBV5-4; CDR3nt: TGTGCCAGCAGCTTCGGAGGGGCGGTTGAAGCTTTCTTT; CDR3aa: CASSFGGAVEAFF
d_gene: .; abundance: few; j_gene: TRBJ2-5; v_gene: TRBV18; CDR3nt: TGTGCCAGCTCACCATCGGAGGGGACAGAGACCCAGTACTTC; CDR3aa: CASSPSEGTETQYF
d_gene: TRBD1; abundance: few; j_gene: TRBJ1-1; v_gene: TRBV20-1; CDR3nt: TGCAGTGCTAGCCGACAGGGGGCTGACACTGAAGCTTTCTTT; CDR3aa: CSASRQGADTEAFF
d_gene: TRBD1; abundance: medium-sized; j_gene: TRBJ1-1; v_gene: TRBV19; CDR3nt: TGTGCCAGTAGGGCCGGGACAGGGTCGATGAACACTGAAGCTTTCTTT; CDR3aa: CASRAGTGSMNTEAFF
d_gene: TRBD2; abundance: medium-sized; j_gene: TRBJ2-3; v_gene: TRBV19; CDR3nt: TGTGCCAGTAGTATCCCCCTGGGAGCGGGAGAATCAGATACGCAGTATTTT; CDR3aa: CASSIPLGAGESDTQYF
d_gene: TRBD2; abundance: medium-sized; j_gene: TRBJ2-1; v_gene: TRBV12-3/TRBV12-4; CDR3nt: TGTGCCAGCAGCACGGGAGGGCAGCTCACGACCTCCGTGCAGTTCTTC; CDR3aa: CASSTGGQLTTSVQFF
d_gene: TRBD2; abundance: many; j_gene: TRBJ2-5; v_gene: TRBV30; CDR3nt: TGTGCCTGGGGCGGACTAGCGGGCATTCAAGAGACCCAGTACTTC; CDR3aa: CAWGGLAGIQETQYF
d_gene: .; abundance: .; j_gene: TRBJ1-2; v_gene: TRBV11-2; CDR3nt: TGTGCCAGCAGCTTAGGAGGGAACGAGGGCTACACCTTC; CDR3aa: CASSLGGNEGYTF
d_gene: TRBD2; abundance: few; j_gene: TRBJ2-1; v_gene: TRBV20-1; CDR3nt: TGCAGTGCTAGTGGGGGACCAGCGGGGAATGAGCAGTTCTTC; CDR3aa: CSASGGPAGNEQFF
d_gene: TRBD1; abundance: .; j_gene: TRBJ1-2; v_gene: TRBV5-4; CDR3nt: TGTGCCAGCGCCTTAGGTCGGGGACAGGGTGGATATGGCTACACCTTC; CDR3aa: CASALGRGQGGYGYTF
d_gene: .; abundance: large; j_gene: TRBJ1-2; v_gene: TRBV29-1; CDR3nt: TGCAGCGTTGAGGCAGGGCAGGGTGGGGGCTACACCTTC; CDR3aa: CSVEAGQGGGYTF
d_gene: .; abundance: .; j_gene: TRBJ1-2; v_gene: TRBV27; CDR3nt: TGTGCCAGCAGCAGTTTGTGGGACTATGGCCACACCTTC; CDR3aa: CASSSLWDYGHTF
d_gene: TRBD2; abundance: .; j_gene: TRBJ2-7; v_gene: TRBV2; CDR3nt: TGTGCCAGCAGTTCGACTAGCGGGAACTCCTACGAGCAGTACTTC; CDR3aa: CASSSTSGNSYEQYF
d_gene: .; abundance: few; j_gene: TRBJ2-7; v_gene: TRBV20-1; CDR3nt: TGCAGTGAAACCTCGTGGGGCCGGGAGCAGTACTTC; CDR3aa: CSETSWGREQYF
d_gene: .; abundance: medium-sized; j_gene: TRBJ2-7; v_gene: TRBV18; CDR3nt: TGTGCCAGCTCACCAGAGTCACAATACGAGCAGTACTTC; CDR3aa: CASSPESQYEQYF
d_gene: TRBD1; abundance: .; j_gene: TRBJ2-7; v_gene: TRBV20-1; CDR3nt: TGCAGTGCTAGACTGGGACAGCTCGAGCAGTACTTC; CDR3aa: CSARLGQLEQYF
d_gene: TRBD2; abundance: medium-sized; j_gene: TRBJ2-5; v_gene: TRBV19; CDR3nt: TGTGCCAGTAGTATAGCCGGACTAGCGGGGGCAAAAGAGACCCAGTACTTC; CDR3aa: CASSIAGLAGAKETQYF
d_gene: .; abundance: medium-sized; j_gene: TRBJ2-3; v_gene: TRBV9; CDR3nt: TGTGCCAGCAGCGTAATTCCATCTAGCACAGATACGCAGTATTTT; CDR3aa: CASSVIPSSTDTQYF
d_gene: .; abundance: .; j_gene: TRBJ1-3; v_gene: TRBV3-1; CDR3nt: TGTGCCAGCAGCCAAACCGACGGAAACACCATATATTTT; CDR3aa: CASSQTDGNTIYF
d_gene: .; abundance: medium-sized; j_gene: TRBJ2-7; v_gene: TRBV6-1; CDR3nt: TGTGCCAGCAGTGAGGGGGCAGCAGGTTTTTACGAGCAGTACTTC; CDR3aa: CASSEGAAGFYEQYF
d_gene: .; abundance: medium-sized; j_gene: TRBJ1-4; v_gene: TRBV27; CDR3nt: TGTGCCAGCAAAGGTCAGGGAGATTTTTATGAAAAACTGTTTTTT; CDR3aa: CASKGQGDFYEKLFF
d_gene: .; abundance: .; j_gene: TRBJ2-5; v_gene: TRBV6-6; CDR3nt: TGTGCCAGCAGTTTGGCCGGGACCGAAGAGACCCAGTACTTC; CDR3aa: CASSLAGTEETQYF